The 15 T cell receptor beta chains reported below all come from one sample, sequenced in a study of blood T cell repertoires in COVID-19. TCRdb's table, derived via immunoSEQ multiplex PCR, lists solely in-frame clones and lacks some. The sample includes 160,000 or so clones, about 90% seen only once; the top ten take around 1.2%. What was sequenced was PBMCs or T cells enriched from blood (not recorded which). The origin of the receptors is a human donor with acute COVID-19. The donor label of this sample is uncertain.

V gene TRBV11-2 combines with J gene TRBJ1-1; D gene ambiguous. V lost 0 bases, J lost 10 bases, and 15 bases lay in between. CDR1 and CDR2 from the germline V gene are SGHAT and FQNNGV. The CDR3 is 14 residues long. CDR3 bases: TGTGCCAGCAGCTTAGATACGACCCGGGTCGGAGCTTTCTTT. It yields the protein CASSLDTTRVGAFF. The full variable domain, with the rest looked up from reference TRBV11-2 and TRBJ1-1, is EAGVAQSPRYKIIEKRQSVAFWCNPISGHATLYWYQQILGQGPKLLIQFQNNGVVDDSQLPKDRFSAERLKGVDSTLKIQPAKLEDSAVYLCASSLDTTRVGAFFGQGTRLTVV.

The chain employs TRBV7-2 and TRBJ1-3; 7 bases map to TRBD1. Germline assignment: CDR1 SGHTA and CDR2 FQGNSA. CDR3 length: 15 amino acids. V lost 2 bases, J lost 4 bases, and 5 bases stayed unmatched. CDR3 protein: CASSLTGTVGNTIYF. CDR3 in DNA: TGTGCCAGCAGCTTAACCGGGACAGTCGGAAACACCATATATTTT.

This clone is a singleton in its sample. This chain connects TRBV18 to TRBJ2-1; TRBD1 matches 10 bases. This CDR3 comprises 15 residues. Germline-derived CDR1 and CDR2 are KGHSH and LQKENI. V gave up 5 bases and J gave up 9 bases; unmatched junction bases: 10. Here the CDR3 reads CASSSGQGRIGEQFF. CDR3 sequence (DNA): TGTGCCAGCTCATCGGGACAGGGGCGGATCGGTGAGCAGTTCTTC. The full variable domain, in which reference TRBV18 and TRBJ2-1 provide the parts outside the CDR3, is NAGVMQNPRHLVRRRGQEARLRCSPMKGHSHVYWYRQLPEEGLKFMVYLQKENIIDESGMPKERFSAEFPKEGPSILRIQQVVRGDSAAYFCASSSGQGRIGEQFFGPGTRLTVL.

This clone was seen once. V and J are TRBV6-6 and TRBJ2-3; D is ambiguous. V was clipped by 6 bases and J by 0 bases, with 16 bases between them. CDR1 is MNHNY and CDR2 is SVGAGI in the germline V gene (reference sequence). The CDR3 is 16 residues long. The CDR3 here is CASSLGGGTSTDTQYF. CDR3 bases: TGTGCCAGCAGCTTAGGCGGCGGAACTAGCACAGATACGCAGTATTTT.

The V gene is TRBV4-1, the J gene TRBJ2-7; no reliable D call. Germline CDR1 is MGHRA and CDR2 is YSYEKL. Trimming stripped 3 bases from V and 0 bases from J, with 6 bases between. CDR3 length: 13 residues. The CDR3 bases are TGCGCCAGCAGCCAGGGCCCCTCCTACGAGCAGTACTTC. Amino acid sequence: CASSQGPSYEQYF.

The V gene is TRBV7-2, the J gene TRBJ2-3; 10 bases map to TRBD2. CDR3 length: 16 amino acids. The germline V gene has CDR1 SGHTA and CDR2 FQGNSA. After removal of 5 bases from V and 4 bases from J, the junction contained 9 bases not matched to a gene. The CDR3 nucleotides read TGTGCCAGCAGCCCAACTAGCGGGACCCCCCCAGATACGCAGTATTTT. Translating it yields CASSPTSGTPPDTQYF.

J is TRBJ1-2 and V is TRBV19, with 10 bases fitting TRBD1. Looked up from germline, CDR1 is LNHDA and CDR2 is SQIVND (reference sequence). The CDR3 runs to 19 residues. V lost 5 bases and J lost 0; bases outside the gene matches: 15. This CDR3 is CASSQWGRTGGRANYGYTF. CDR3 DNA: TGTGCCAGTAGTCAATGGGGCCGGACAGGGGGGAGAGCTAACTATGGCTACACCTTC.

The gene calls are TRBV19 and TRBJ1-4; the match to TRBD1 covers 11 bases. CDR3 length equals 15 residues. V shed 5 bases and J 5 bases; nucleotides not matched to a gene: 4. Germline V gene sequence: CDR1 LNHDA, CDR2 SQIVND (reference sequence). The CDR3 reads CASSLGQGANEKLFF. CDR3 bases: TGTGCCAGTAGTCTAGGACAGGGGGCCAATGAAAAACTGTTTTTT.

The V gene is TRBV6-2 or TRBV6-3, the J gene TRBJ1-1; tentatively, D is TRBD1 (5 bases). The CDR3 extends over 12 amino acids. Trimming took 2 bases from V and 8 from J, leaving 9 bases between them. Per germline, CDR1 MNHEY and CDR2 SVGEGT. In nucleotides, the CDR3 is TGTGCCAGCAGTTACCCCCAGGGAGAAGCTTTCTTT. It yields the protein CASSYPQGEAFF.

This sequence joins TRBV20-1 and TRBJ1-5; no firm D call. There are 13 residues in the CDR3. V was cut by 3 bases and J by 4 bases, with 10 bases left in between. Germline values: CDR1 DFQATT, CDR2 SNEGSKA (reference sequence). The CDR3 spells CSASVAKNQPQHF. The CDR3, as DNA: TGCAGTGCTAGTGTAGCGAAAAATCAGCCCCAGCATTTT.

The chain recombines TRBV5-6 with TRBJ1-4; the match to TRBD1 covers 9 bases. The J segment lost 4 bases and the V segment lost 4 bases, leaving 2 bases of the junction unmatched. The germline V gene has CDR1 SGHDT and CDR2 YYEEEE. The CDR3 has 14 amino acids. As DNA, the CDR3 is TGTGCCAGCAGCGCGGACAGGGGTAATGAAAAACTGTTTTTT. It specifies CASSADRGNEKLFF.

This chain uses TRBV24-1 with TRBJ1-1, with D perhaps matching TRBD1 (6 bases). V gave up 5 bases and J gave up 8 bases, with 11 bases separating them. Germline CDR1 reads KGHDR; CDR2 reads SFDVKD. The CDR3 totals 12 residues. CDR3 sequence: CATSGVTGEAFF. In DNA form, the CDR3 reads TGTGCCACCAGTGGGGTTACAGGGGAAGCTTTCTTT.

The genes are TRBV28 and TRBJ2-2; TRBD2 aligns across 8 bases. This CDR3 is built from 14 residues. V lost 8 bases and J lost 6; bases outside the gene matches: 8. CDR1 is MDHEN, CDR2 SYDVKM, per germline. The CDR3 DNA sequence: TGTGCCAGCCACGCGGGGGGCCGTGCCGGGGAGCTGTTTTTT. This translates into CASHAGGRAGELFF.

This clone appeared once. The rearrangement joins TRBV5-1 to TRBJ2-2; a weak D match, TRBD2 (6 bases). This CDR3 contains 13 residues. The V and J ends lost 4 bases and 3 bases respectively, with 7 bases between them. The germline V gene encodes CDR1 SGHRS and CDR2 YFSETQ. The CDR3 reads CASSRGDTGELFF. DNA for the CDR3: TGCGCCAGCAGCCGCGGGGACACCGGGGAGCTGTTTTTT.

The chain recombines TRBV6-5 with TRBJ1-1; 7 bases fit TRBD1. J was trimmed by 3 bases and V by 6 bases; bases with no gene match: 4. From germline, CDR1 is MNHEY and CDR2 SVGAGI. The CDR3 contains 13 residues. The CDR3 nucleotides read TGTGCCAGCAGCCTTGGGACAGACACTGAAGCTTTCTTT. Protein sequence: CASSLGTDTEAFF.